This T cell receptor beta chain was captured by sequencing in a study of blood T cell repertoires in COVID-19. Authors' methods: Using reference gene primer amplification, nucleated cell counts were estimated. The data were produced by immunoSEQ multiplex PCR, yet TCRdb's version contains in-frame clones alone and is incomplete. D and trimming were read from the DNA, whereas the V and J calls and clone size are those reported in that table. Here the sample spans 150,000 to 200,000 clones, approximately 80% being singletons. This TCR came from a man in his sixties or seventies who had been exposed to COVID-19. The sequenced sample was PBMCs or T cells enriched from blood (not recorded which).

CDR3 sequence: CASSLRPAGMAGANVLTF. The CDR3 nucleotides read TGCGCCAGCAGCTTGCGTCCGGCAGGGATGGCTGGGGCCAACGTCCTGACTTTC. The chain joins TRBV5-1 to TRBJ2-6; possible D gene TRBD1, 5 bases. Germline CDR1 reads SGHRS; CDR2 reads YFSETQ. The CDR3 is made up of 18 amino acids. V lost 1 base to trimming and J lost 2 bases, with 16 bases between them.